What follows describes a single T cell receptor beta chain. The source of the sample is a study of T-cell reconstitution after alpha-beta-depleted transplantation in children. CDR3 size: 15 residues. Preparation of the TCRbeta library was carried out with unique molecular identifiers. TCRdb fed the PCR reads into MiXCR, producing one record per CDR3 protein. The table lists 400,000 to 500,000 distinct CDR3 sequences, roughly a tenth of them singletons. The receptor was derived from a human donor who donated a stem cell graft to a child with acute myeloid leukemia. The chain has TRBV21-1 and TRBJ2-5; the D call of TRBD1 is as the table states it, not checked on the DNA. TRBV21-1 is annotated as a pseudogene. The sample in question was PBMCs from the stem cell graft donor, obtained from the stem cell graft. In DNA, the CDR3 is TGTGCCAGCAGCAACCCTCAAAGGGCGGGAGAGACCCAGTACTTC. It specifies CASSNPQRAGETQYF.